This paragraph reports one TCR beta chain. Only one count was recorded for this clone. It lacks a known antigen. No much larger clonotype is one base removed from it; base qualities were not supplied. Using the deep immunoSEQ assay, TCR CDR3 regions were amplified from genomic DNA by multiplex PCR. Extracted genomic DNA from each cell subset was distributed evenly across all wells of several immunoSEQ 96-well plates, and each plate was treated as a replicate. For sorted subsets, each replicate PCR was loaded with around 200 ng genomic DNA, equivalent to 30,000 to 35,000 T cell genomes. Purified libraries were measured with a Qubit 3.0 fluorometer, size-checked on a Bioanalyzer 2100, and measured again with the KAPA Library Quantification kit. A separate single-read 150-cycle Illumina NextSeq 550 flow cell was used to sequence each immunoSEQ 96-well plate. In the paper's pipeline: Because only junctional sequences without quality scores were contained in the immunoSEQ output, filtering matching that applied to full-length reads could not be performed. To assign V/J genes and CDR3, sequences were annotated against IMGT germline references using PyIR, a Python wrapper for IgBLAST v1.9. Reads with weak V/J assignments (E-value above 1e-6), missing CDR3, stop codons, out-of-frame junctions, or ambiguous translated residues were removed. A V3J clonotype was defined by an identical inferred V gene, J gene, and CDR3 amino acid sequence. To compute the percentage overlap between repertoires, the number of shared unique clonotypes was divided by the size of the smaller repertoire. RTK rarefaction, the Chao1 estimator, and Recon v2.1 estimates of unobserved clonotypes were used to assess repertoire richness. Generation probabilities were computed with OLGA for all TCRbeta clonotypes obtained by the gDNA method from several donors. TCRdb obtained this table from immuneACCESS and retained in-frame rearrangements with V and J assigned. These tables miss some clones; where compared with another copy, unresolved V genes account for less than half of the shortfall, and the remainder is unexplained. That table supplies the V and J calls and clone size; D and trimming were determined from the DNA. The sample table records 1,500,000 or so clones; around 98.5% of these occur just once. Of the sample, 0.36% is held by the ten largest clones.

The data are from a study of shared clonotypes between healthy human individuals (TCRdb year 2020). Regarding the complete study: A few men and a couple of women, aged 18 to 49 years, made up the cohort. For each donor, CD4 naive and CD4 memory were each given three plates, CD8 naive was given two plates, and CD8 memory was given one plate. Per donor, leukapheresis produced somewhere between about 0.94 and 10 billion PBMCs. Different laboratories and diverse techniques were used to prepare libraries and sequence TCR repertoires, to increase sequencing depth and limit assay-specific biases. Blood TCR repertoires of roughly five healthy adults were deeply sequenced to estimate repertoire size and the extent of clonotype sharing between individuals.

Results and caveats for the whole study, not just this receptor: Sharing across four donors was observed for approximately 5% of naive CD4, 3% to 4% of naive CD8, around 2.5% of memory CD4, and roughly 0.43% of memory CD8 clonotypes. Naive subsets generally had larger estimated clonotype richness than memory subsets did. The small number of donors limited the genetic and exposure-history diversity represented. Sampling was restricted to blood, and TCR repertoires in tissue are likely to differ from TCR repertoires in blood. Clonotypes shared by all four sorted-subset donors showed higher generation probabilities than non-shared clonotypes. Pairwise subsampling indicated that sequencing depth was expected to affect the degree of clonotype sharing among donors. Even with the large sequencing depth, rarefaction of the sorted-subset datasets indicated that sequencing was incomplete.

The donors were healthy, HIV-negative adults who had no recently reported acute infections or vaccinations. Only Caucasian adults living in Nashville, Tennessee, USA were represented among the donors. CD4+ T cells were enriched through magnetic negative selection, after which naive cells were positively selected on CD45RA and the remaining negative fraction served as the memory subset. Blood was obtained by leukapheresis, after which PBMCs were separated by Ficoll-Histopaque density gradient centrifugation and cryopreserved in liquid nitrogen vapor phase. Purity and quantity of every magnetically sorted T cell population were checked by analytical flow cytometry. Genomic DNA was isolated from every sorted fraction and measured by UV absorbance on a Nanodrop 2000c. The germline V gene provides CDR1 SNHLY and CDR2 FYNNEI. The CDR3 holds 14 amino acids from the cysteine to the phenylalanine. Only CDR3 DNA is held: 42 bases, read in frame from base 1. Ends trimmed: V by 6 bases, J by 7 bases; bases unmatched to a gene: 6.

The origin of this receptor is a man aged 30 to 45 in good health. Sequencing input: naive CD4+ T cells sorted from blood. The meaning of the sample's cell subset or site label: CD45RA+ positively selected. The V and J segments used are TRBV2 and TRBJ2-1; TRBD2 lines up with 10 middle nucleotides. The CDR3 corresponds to CASRELAGMNEQFF. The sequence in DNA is TGTGCCAGCAGAGAACTAGCGGGAATGAATGAGCAGTTCTTC.